The next 20 T cell receptor beta chains were all read from a single sample in a study of T-cell memory formation after mild COVID-19. One entry per CDR3 protein, called by TCRdb with MiXCR from the 5' RACE reads. The repertoire holds about 340,000 distinct CDR3 sequences, with 13% to 15% as singletons. Sequencing was performed on PBMCs or a T cell subset sorted from them (not recorded which). The receptors stem from a man aged 18 to 30 who had mild COVID-19 (a few samples of this study predate the infection). Cell type and time point are not known.

The V gene is TRBV7-9, the J gene TRBJ2-7, with 8 bases identical to TRBD1. The CDR3 is made up of 15 amino acids. Germline V CDR1 and CDR2: SEHNR, FQNEAQ (reference sequence). Germline trimming cut 1 base from V and 2 bases from J; bases unmatched to any gene: 4. The CDR3 bases are TGTGCCAGCAGCTTAGAAGGACAGGGAGCCTACGAGCAGTACTTC. This translates into CASSLEGQGAYEQYF.

This clonotype was counted a few times. The CDR3 DNA reads as TGCAGCGTTGAAGAGTCAGGATACGAGCAGTACTTC. Its protein is CSVEESGYEQYF. V usage is TRBV29-1 and J usage is TRBJ2-7, with unresolved D. Germline CDR1 is SQVTM and CDR2 is ANQGSEA. The CDR3 is 12 residues long. Trimming pared 0 bases from V and 4 bases from J, leaving 7 bases between.

This chain links TRBV7-9 with TRBJ2-5; D is perhaps TRBD2 (6 bases). CDR1 is SEHNR and CDR2 is FQNEAQ in the germline V gene (reference sequence). V was pared by 9 bases and J by 4 bases, with 18 bases between. The CDR3 loop spans 14 amino acids. The CDR3, as DNA: TGTGCCAGTAGAGGGAGGTCGGATTTAGAGACCCAGTACTTC. Amino acids: CASRGRSDLETQYF.

The chain links TRBV9 to TRBJ2-1; the match to TRBD2 covers 8 bases. Germline values: CDR1 SGDLS, CDR2 YYNGEE. This CDR3 comprises 15 residues. With 2 bases clipped from V and 4 bases from J, the junction kept 5 bases outside the gene matches. The CDR3 here is CASSVYGGVYNEQFF. The CDR3 region has the DNA TGTGCCAGCAGCGTCTACGGGGGGGTTTACAATGAGCAGTTCTTC.

The chain has TRBV29-1 and TRBJ2-7; 9 nucleotides match TRBD1. This CDR3 spans 13 amino acids. Germline CDR1 and CDR2: SQVTM and ANQGSEA. V lost 8 bases to trimming and J lost 2 bases; unmatched junction nucleotides: 7. CDR3 residues: CSTTGQGPYEQYF. DNA for the CDR3: TGCAGCACAACAGGACAGGGGCCCTACGAGCAGTACTTC.

This chain joins TRBV11-2 and TRBJ2-3, with D possibly TRBD2 on 7 matching bases. The V end lost 7 bases, the J end lost 5 bases, and 19 bases lay between the germline ends. The CDR3 runs to 15 residues. Looked up from germline, CDR1 is SGHAT and CDR2 is FQNNGV. The CDR3: CASMRVGGRRDTQYF. CDR3 bases: TGTGCCAGCATGCGGGTGGGGGGGCGTAGAGATACGCAGTATTTT.

The sample holds a few counts of this clonotype. The J gene is TRBJ2-5, the V gene TRBV7-2; D perhaps matches TRBD2 (7 bases). CDR1 is SGHTA and CDR2 is FQGNSA in the germline V gene. V dropped 5 bases and J dropped 2 bases, with 12 bases sitting between them. This CDR3 comprises 14 residues. CDR3 region: CASSPGGRQETQYF. The CDR3 coding sequence is TGTGCCAGCAGCCCGGGGGGCAGACAAGAGACCCAGTACTTC.

This clonotype was observed a few times. The CDR3 region has the DNA TGCGCCAGCCTAGCGGGGGAGACTAGCACAGATACGCAGTATTTT. It codes for CASLAGETSTDTQYF. The rearrangement links TRBV5-1 to TRBJ2-3, with 10 positions matching TRBD2. This CDR3 spans 15 amino acids. Germline CDR1 and CDR2: SGHRS and YFSETQ. The ends lost 7 bases at V and 0 bases at J; junction bases unmatched: 5. Full variable domain (rest looked up from reference TRBV5-1 and TRBJ2-3): KAGVTQTPRYLIKTRGQQVTLSCSPISGHRSVSWYQQTPGQGLQFLFEYFSETQRNKGNFPGRFSGRQFSNSRSEMNVSTLELGDSALYLCASLAGETSTDTQYFGPGTRLTVL.

The rearrangement links TRBV7-9 to TRBJ2-7; D is unclear. Trimming cost V 2 bases and J 0 bases, with 11 bases left between them. This CDR3 comprises 15 residues. From germline, CDR1 is SEHNR and CDR2 FQNEAQ (reference sequence). CDR3 sequence (DNA): TGTGCCAGCAGCTTAATTGGCCCGAGCTCCTACGAGCAGTACTTC. It codes for CASSLIGPSSYEQYF.

This chain joins TRBV29-1 and TRBJ1-4; TRBD1 matches at 8 bases. The germline CDR1 and CDR2 sequences are SQVTM and ANQGSEA. V trimming: 4 bases; J trimming: 10 bases; junction bases outside the gene matches: 2. The CDR3 has 11 residues. The CDR3 region has the DNA TGCAGCGTTGCACAGGGGGGAAAACTGTTTTTT. This gives the protein CSVAQGGKLFF.

This clonotype has more than one count but fewer than ten. The V gene is TRBV25-1, the J gene TRBJ1-2; D is ambiguous. Germline-derived CDR1 and CDR2 are MGHDK and SYGVNS. The CDR3 has 13 amino acids. V was pared by 1 base and J by 8 bases, with 11 bases between. The CDR3 spells CASSESHLRGYTF. In DNA, the CDR3 is TGTGCCAGCAGTGAATCCCACCTCAGGGGCTACACCTTC.

This clonotype was found a few times. The chain employs TRBV10-3 and TRBJ2-2; a possible D gene is TRBD1 (5 bases). Trimming pared 10 bases from V and 0 bases from J, leaving 9 bases between. The CDR3 spans 13 residues. CDR1 and CDR2 from the germline V gene are ENHRY and SYGVKD. Here the CDR3 DNA reads TGTGCCACCGACAGAGCGAACACCGGGGAGCTGTTTTTT. Translated, it gives CATDRANTGELFF.

This clonotype was found a few times. This chain connects TRBV18 to TRBJ1-6, with TRBD1 as a possible D gene (5 bases). CDR3 length equals 13 residues. Trimming pared 8 bases from V and 8 bases from J, leaving 13 bases between. From germline, CDR1 is KGHSH and CDR2 LQKENI. The CDR3 DNA is TGTGCCAGCCTACGACAGTCGGATTCACCCCTCCACTTT. Its protein is CASLRQSDSPLHF.

The chain joins TRBV5-1 to TRBJ1-1; TRBD1 is a possible D gene (6 bases). V gave up 0 bases and J gave up 0 bases, with 12 bases separating them. CDR1 SGHRS and CDR2 YFSETQ come from the germline V gene. The CDR3 spans 16 residues. As DNA, the CDR3 is TGCGCCAGCAGCTTGGTATTCCAGGGGATGAACACTGAAGCTTTCTTT. It is translated as CASSLVFQGMNTEAFF.

The chain couples TRBV6-5 to TRBJ1-2; 9 bases line up with TRBD1. The CDR3 loop spans 17 amino acids. V trimming: 4 bases; J trimming: 8 bases; junction bases outside the gene matches: 17. The V gene's germline CDR1 is MNHEY and CDR2 SVGAGI. The CDR3 coding sequence is TGTGCCAGCAGTTCCTTCGGACAGGGGAGTAGGCTAGAGGGCTACACCTTC. Residues: CASSSFGQGSRLEGYTF.

This clonotype was found a few times. The gene calls are TRBV20-1 and TRBJ2-2; D gene unclear. The germline V gene encodes CDR1 DFQATT and CDR2 SNEGSKA (reference sequence). The CDR3 consists of 14 residues. V dropped 0 bases and J dropped 3 bases, with 8 bases sitting between them. CDR3 DNA: TGCAGTGCTAGAGATCCCAAGGACACCGGGGAGCTGTTTTTT. Translation: CSARDPKDTGELFF.

This sequence joins TRBV4-3 and TRBJ2-7; D call uncertain. From germline, CDR1 is LGHNA and CDR2 YSLEER. Trimming shortened V by 1 base and J by 0 bases, and 10 bases separated the two germline ends. This CDR3 contains 15 residues. CDR3 DNA: TGCGCCAGCAGCCAAGCGAGATCGAACTCCTACGAGCAGTACTTC. Protein: CASSQARSNSYEQYF.

The V call is TRBV7-2, the J call TRBJ1-1; D remains unclear. With 3 bases removed from V and 6 bases from J, the gap between germline ends came to 17 bases. The CDR3 has 15 residues. Germline CDR1 SGHTA, CDR2 FQGNSA. CDR3 sequence reads: CASSFQQTSRAEAFF. CDR3 DNA: TGTGCCAGCAGCTTCCAACAGACCTCGAGGGCTGAAGCTTTCTTT.

This clonotype was counted only a few times. Here the CDR3 DNA reads TGCAGTGAGGCGTCGGGGGGTGGAGAGACCCAGTACTTC. Protein sequence: CSEASGGGETQYF. The chain couples TRBV20-1 to TRBJ2-5; 7 bases align to TRBD2. Losses at the gene ends were 7 bases for V and 4 bases for J; bases not matched to a gene: 9. The length of the CDR3 is 13 residues. Germline CDR1 is DFQATT and CDR2 is SNEGSKA (reference sequence).

There are a few counts of this clonotype. DNA for the CDR3: TGTGCCAGCAACCGGGGGCACAATGAGCAGTTCTTC. Translating gives CASNRGHNEQFF. The chain links TRBV6-2 or TRBV6-3 to TRBJ2-1; D could derive from TRBD1 or TRBD2 (6 bases each). This CDR3 is built from 12 residues. Germline lookup yields CDR1 MNHEY and CDR2 SVGEGT. V was shortened by 7 bases and J by 5 bases, with 9 bases between the two germline ends.